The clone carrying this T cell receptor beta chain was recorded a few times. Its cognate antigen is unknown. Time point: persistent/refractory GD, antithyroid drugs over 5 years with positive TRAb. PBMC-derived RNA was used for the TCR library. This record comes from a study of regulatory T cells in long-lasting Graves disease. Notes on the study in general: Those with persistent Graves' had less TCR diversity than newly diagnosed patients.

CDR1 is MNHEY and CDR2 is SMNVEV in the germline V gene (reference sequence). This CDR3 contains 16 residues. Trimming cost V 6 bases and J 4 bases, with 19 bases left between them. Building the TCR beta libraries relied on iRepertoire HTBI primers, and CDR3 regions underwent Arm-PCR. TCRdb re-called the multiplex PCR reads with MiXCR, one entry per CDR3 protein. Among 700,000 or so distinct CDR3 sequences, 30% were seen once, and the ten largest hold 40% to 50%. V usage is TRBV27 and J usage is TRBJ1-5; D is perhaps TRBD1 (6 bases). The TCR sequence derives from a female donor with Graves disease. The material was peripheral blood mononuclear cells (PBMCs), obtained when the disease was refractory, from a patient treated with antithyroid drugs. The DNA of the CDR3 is TGTGCCAGCAGCCAGGGGCGGGGTGGTAGGAATCAGCCCCAGCATTTT. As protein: CASSQGRGGRNQPQHF.